Included here is one T cell receptor beta chain sequence, with context. The antigen this receptor binds is unknown. Nothing much larger sits one base from this clone, and base qualities are not available. This record belongs to a study of blood T cell repertoires in COVID-19 (dated by TCRdb to 2019 to 2021). Background on the whole study: Collaborator samples came from the United States, Italy and Spain and covered acute and convalescent phases of COVID-19. The material from the prospective study consisted of cDNA or gDNA derived from T cells, B-cell-depleted T cells, or PBMCs. Sample metadata almost always included a de-identified subject ID, COVID-19 status, age in years and sex. The repertoires were released in a freely available public database meant as a resource for research on the immune response to SARS-CoV-2. Where available, HLA class I and class II types were taken from metadata supplied by the sample provider and were not determined by assay-based typing. Subjects who had been exposed to COVID-19, were actively infected with it, or had recovered from it provided the deeply sampled blood TCRbeta repertoires that made up the dataset. Samples came from the ongoing ImmuneRACE study (first 160 participants) plus 1,254 subjects from 6 global collaborators. General study outcomes and caveats: Clinical and demographic metadata were provided uncurated, with the amount varying by source and participant.

Based on the germline V gene, the CDR1 and CDR2 sequences are SGHTA and FQGTGA. CDR3 length: 14 amino acids, cysteine to phenylalanine. Here the CDR3 DNA is all that survives: 42 bases in frame from base 1. After removal of 5 bases from V and 2 bases from J, the junction retains 3 bases not matched to a gene. TCRbeta CDR3 regions were amplified from genomic DNA by means of the immunoSEQ Assay, a bias-controlled multiplex PCR. The authors' analysis ran thus. The number of nucleated cells in each sample was estimated from the amplification of reference gene primers within the assay. To quantify the absolute abundance of each unique TCRbeta CDR3 rearrangement, sequence reads were collapsed and filtered. Productive Simpson clonality was computed per sample as the square root of Simpson's diversity index over productive rearrangements. Here the immuneACCESS table is served through TCRdb, limited to in-frame sequences with V and J called. Missing clones are a known gap in these copies; in checked studies unresolved V genes cover under half, and the rest lacks a known reason. V, J and clone size reflect that table, while D and trimming were determined from the DNA. This sample has about 250,000 clones in its table, and more than 70% of those were observed once. The ten top clones hold 2% to 2.5% of the sample.

Samples from volunteer blood donors who had recovered from COVID-19 were contributed by a second Seattle source. Whole blood was collected in K2EDTA tubes by collaborating institutions according to the institutions' own protocols. Collaborator samples were shipped for TCRbeta analysis as frozen whole blood, isolated PBMCs, or DNA extracted from either sample type. The chain links TRBV7-3 with TRBJ2-1, with TRBD2 matching 7 junction bases. This TCR came from a middle-aged woman who had recovered from COVID-19. Source material: peripheral blood. CDR3 region: CASSAGVPYNEQFF. The bases read TGTGCCAGCAGCGCGGGGGTCCCCTACAATGAGCAGTTCTTC.